What follows is one T cell receptor beta chain and its context. What it binds is unknown. TCRdb redid the calling of the reads with MiXCR, one entry per CDR3 protein. Among 830,000 or so distinct CDR3 sequences, approximately 32% were seen once, and the ten largest hold 9.5% to 15%. This sample was taken from a study of T cell repertoires in cytomegalovirus infection. Study information: The public TCR beta signatures pointed to both CMV infection and matching HLA type.

Study observations and caveats: Across the ex vivo response, the dominant clonotypes were HLA-C-restricted CMV-specific TCR beta clonotypes.

Sequencing used cultured CD8+ T cells from PBMCs, obtained from culture after CMV antigen stimulation. The sequence came from a human donor in good health (CMV status not recorded). Some clones in this sample may be carry-over from other donors' samples.

CDR3 bases: TGTGCCAGCAGCAGATTTAGGGAGAGCAATCAGCCCCAGCATTTT. Its protein is CASSRFRESNQPQHF. V is TRBV5-6 and J is TRBJ1-5; D is unresolved. CDR3 size: 15 residues. Trimming cost V 4 bases and J 1 base, with 12 bases left between them. Germline loops: CDR1 SGHDT, CDR2 YYEEEE.